This T cell receptor beta chain was documented in a study of blood T cells in healthy people across ages. Only a few counts were recorded for this clonotype. Its antigen is as yet unknown. Using a J-beta primer mix together with a sample-barcoded 5' primer, a second PCR was run for roughly 6 to 12 cycles. TCRdb processed the 5' RACE reads anew with MiXCR; each CDR3 protein has one entry. The sample shows 700,000 or so distinct CDR3 sequences, 40% to 45% of them seen only once. The germline V gene has CDR1 MGHRA and CDR2 YSYEKL. The CDR3 has 18 amino acids. The V segment lost 0 bases and the J segment 1 base; nucleotides outside the gene matches: 9. Notes on the study in general: The study found TCR beta diversity correlated strongly with naive T cell percentage.

The chain employs TRBV4-1 and TRBJ1-1, with TRBD1 matching over 9 bases. This receptor was taken from a man aged 80 or over in good health. The specimen sequenced was blood. CDR3 nucleotides: TGCGCCAGCAGCCAAGATCGGGGACAGGGTCGGAGGAACACTGAAGCTTTCTTT. Protein product: CASSQDRGQGRRNTEAFF.